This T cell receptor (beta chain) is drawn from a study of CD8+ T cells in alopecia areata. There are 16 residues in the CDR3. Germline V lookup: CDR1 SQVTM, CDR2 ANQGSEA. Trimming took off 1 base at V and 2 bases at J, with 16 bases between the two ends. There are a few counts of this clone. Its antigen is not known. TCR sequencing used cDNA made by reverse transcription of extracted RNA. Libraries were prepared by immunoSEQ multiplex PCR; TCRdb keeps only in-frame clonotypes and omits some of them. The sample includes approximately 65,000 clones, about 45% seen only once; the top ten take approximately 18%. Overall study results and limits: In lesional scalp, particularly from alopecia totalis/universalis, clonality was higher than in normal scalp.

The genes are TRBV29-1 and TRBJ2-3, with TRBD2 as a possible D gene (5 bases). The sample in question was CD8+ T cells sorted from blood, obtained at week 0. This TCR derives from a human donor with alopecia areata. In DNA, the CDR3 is TGCAGCGTTGAAGTAGGTCTAGCAGCCAACACAGATACGCAGTATTTT. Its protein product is CSVEVGLAANTDTQYF.